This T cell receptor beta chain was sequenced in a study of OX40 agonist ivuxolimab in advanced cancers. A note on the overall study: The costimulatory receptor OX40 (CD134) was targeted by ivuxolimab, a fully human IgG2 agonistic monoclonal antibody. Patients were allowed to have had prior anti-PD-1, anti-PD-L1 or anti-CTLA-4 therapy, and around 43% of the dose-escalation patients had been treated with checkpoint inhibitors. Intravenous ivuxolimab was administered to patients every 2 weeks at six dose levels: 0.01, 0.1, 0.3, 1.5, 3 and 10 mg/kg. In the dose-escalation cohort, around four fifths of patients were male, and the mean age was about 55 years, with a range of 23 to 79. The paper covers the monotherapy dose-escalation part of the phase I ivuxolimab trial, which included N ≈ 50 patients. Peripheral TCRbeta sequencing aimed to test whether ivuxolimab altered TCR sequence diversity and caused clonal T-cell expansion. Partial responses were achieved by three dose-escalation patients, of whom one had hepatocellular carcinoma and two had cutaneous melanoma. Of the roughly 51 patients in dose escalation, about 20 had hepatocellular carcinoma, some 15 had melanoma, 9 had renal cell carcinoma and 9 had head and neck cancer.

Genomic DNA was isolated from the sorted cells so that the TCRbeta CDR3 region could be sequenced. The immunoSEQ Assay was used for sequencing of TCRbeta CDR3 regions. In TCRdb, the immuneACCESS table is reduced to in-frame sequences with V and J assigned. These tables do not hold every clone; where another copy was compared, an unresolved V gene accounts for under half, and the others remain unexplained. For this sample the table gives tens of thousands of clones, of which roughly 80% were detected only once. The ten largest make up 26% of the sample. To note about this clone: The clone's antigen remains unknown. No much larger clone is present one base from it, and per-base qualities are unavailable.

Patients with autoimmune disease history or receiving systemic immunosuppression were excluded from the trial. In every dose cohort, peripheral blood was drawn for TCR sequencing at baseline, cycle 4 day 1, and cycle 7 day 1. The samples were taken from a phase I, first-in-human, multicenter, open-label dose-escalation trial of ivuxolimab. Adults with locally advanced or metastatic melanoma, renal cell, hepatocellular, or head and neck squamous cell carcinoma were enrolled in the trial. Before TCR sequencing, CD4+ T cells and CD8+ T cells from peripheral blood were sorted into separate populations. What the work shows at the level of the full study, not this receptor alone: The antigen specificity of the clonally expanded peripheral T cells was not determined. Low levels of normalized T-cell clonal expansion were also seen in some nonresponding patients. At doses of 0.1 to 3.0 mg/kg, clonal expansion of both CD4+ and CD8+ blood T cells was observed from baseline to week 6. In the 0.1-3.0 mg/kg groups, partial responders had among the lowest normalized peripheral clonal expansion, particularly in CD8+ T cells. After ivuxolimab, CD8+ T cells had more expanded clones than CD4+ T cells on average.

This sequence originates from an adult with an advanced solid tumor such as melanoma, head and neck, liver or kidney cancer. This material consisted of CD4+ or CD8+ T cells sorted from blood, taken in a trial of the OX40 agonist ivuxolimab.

The CDR3 here reads CASSPPGRDDEQFF. The nucleotide sequence reads TGTGCCAGCAGCCCCCCCGGGAGGGACGATGAGCAGTTCTTC. Here the chain combines TRBV7-8 and TRBJ2-1; the central 8 bases match TRBD2. V lost 5 bases and J lost 8 bases, and the count of bases not matched to a germline gene is 8. The CDR3 runs 14 residues from the cysteine to the phenylalanine. Only the CDR3 region is kept as DNA, spanning 42 bases read in frame from base 1. The CDR1 and CDR2 encoded by the germline V gene are SGHVS and FQNEAQ.